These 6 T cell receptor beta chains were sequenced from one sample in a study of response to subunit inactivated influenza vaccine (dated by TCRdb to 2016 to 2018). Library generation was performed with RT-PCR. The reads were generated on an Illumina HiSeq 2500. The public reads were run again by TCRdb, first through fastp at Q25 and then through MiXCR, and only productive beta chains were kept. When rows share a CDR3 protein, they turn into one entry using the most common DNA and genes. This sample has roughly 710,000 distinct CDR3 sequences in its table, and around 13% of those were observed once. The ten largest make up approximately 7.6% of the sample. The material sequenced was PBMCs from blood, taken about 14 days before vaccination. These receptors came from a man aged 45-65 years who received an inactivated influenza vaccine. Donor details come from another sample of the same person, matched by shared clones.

Here the CDR3 DNA reads TGTGCCAGCTCACCCCCGGACAGCATTAGGACAGATACGCAGTATTTT. This codes for CASSPPDSIRTDTQYF. J is TRBJ2-3 and V is TRBV18, with D perhaps TRBD1 (6 bases). CDR1 and CDR2 (germline): KGHSH, LQKENI. This CDR3 contains 16 residues. V was shortened by 3 bases and J by 3 bases, with 16 bases between the two germline ends.

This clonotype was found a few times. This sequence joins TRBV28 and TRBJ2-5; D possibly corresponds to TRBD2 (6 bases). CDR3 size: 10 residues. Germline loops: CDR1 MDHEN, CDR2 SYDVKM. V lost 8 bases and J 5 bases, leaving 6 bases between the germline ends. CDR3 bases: TGTGCCAGCGCGGGGGAGACCCAGTACTTC. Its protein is CASAGETQYF. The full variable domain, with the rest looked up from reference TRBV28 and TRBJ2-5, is DVKVTQSSRYLVKRTGEKVFLECVQDMDHENMFWYRQDPGLGLRLIYFSYDVKMKEKGDIPEGYSVSREKKERFSLILESASTNQTSMYLCASAGETQYFGPGTRLLVL.

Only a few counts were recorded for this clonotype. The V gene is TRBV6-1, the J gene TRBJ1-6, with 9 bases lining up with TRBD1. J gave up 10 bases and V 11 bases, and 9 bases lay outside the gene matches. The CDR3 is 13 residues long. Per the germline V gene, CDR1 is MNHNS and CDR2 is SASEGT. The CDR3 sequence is CAGRDRVRSPLHF. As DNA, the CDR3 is TGTGCCGGCCGGGACAGGGTACGCTCACCCCTCCACTTT.

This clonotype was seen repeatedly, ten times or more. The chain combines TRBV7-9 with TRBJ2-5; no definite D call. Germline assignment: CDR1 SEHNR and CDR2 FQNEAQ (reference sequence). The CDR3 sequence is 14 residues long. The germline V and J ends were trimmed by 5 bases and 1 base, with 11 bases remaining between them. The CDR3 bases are TGTGCCAGCAGCCCACGGACGGGCCAAGAGACCCAGTACTTC. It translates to CASSPRTGQETQYF.

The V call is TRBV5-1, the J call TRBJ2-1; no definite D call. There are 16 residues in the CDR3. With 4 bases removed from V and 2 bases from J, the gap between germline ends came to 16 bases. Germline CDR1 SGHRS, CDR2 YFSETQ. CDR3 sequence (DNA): TGCGCCAGCAGCAGCCTTGGTGGCGCAACCTACAATGAGCAGTTCTTC. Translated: CASSSLGGATYNEQFF. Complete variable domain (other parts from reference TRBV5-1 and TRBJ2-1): KAGVTQTPRYLIKTRGQQVTLSCSPISGHRSVSWYQQTPGQGLQFLFEYFSETQRNKGNFPGRFSGRQFSNSRSEMNVSTLELGDSALYLCASSSLGGATYNEQFFGPGTRLTVL.

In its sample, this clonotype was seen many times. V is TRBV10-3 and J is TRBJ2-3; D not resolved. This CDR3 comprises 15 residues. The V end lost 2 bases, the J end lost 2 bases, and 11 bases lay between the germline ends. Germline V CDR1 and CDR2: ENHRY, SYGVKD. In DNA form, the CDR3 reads TGTGCCATCAGTGAGAGACCGTCCTCCACAGATACGCAGTATTTT. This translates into CAISERPSSTDTQYF.